One and the same sample provided the 22 T cell receptor beta chains below, sequenced in a study of regulatory T cells in long-lasting Graves disease. Stated time point: newly diagnosed GD, antithyroid drugs for less than 3 months. TCR sequences were obtained from RNA taken from PBMCs. Construction of the TCR beta libraries employed iRepertoire HTBI primers in conjunction with Arm-PCR of CDR3 regions. TCRdb re-called the multiplex PCR reads through MiXCR, storing one row per CDR3 protein. The data hold 320,000 or so distinct CDR3 sequences, with more than 15% observed a single time. The specimen was peripheral blood mononuclear cells (PBMCs), collected at new diagnosis, from a patient treated with antithyroid drugs. The receptors come from a female donor with Graves disease.

This clonotype occurred many times. The chain is built from TRBV6-5 and TRBJ2-1; 9 bases fit TRBD2. V lost 0 bases to trimming and J lost 6 bases; unmatched junction nucleotides: 3. Per the germline V gene, CDR1 is MNHEY and CDR2 is SVGAGI. The CDR3 consists of 15 residues. The CDR3: CASSYSGLARNEQFF. CDR3 nucleotides: TGTGCCAGCAGTTACTCGGGACTAGCCCGCAATGAGCAGTTCTTC.

V usage is TRBV7-9 and J usage is TRBJ1-1; the match to TRBD1 covers 9 bases. The junction had 4 bases not matched to a gene; V was cut back by 5 bases and J by 6 bases. The germline CDR1 and CDR2 sequences are SEHNR and FQNEAQ (reference sequence). CDR3 length: 13 amino acids. This CDR3 is CASSGQGKSEAFF. DNA of the CDR3: TGTGCCAGCAGCGGACAGGGGAAGTCTGAAGCTTTCTTT.

In this sample, this clonotype turned up many times. This chain joins TRBV6-1 and TRBJ2-7, with D possibly being TRBD1 or TRBD2 (5 bases each). Germline CDR1 MNHNS, CDR2 SASEGT. V was trimmed by 8 bases and J by 4 bases, leaving 24 bases between them. The CDR3 has 16 residues. CDR3 coding DNA: TGTGCCAGCGGAAAAAAACTCAGGGACCATGCGTACGAGCAGTACTTC. Translated, it gives CASGKKLRDHAYEQYF.

At least ten counts were recorded for this clonotype. The genes are TRBV18 and TRBJ2-7; 8 positions agree with TRBD2. Looked up from germline, CDR1 is KGHSH and CDR2 is LQKENI. The V gene end was trimmed by 1 base and the J gene end by 4 bases; junction bases not matched to a gene: 0. CDR3 length equals 13 residues. The CDR3 is CASSPLAGYEQYF. DNA of the CDR3: TGTGCCAGCTCACCACTAGCGGGATACGAGCAGTACTTC.

This chain connects TRBV29-1 to TRBJ2-1; D remains ambiguous. CDR3 length equals 10 residues. Germline CDR1 reads SQVTM; CDR2 reads ANQGSEA. V was trimmed by 4 bases and J by 5 bases, leaving 3 bases between them. The CDR3 loop is CSVVHNEQFF. DNA for the CDR3: TGCAGCGTTGTGCACAATGAGCAGTTCTTC.

This clonotype was counted only a few times. J is TRBJ1-5 and V is TRBV6-1; possibly TRBD1 for D (5 bases). Trimming cost V 10 bases and J 12 bases, with 13 bases left between them. The CDR3 runs to 10 residues. Per germline, CDR1 MNHNS and CDR2 SASEGT. CDR3 amino acids: CATRLGLQHF. CDR3 sequence (DNA): TGTGCCACTCGCTTGGGGCTCCAGCATTTT.

In this sample, this clonotype turned up many times. The chain has TRBV10-3 and TRBJ2-2, with D hard to call. The germline CDR1 and CDR2 sequences are ENHRY and SYGVKD. The CDR3 extends over 14 amino acids. V was cut by 2 bases and J by 0 bases, with 4 bases left in between. CDR3 coding DNA: TGTGCCATCAGTGAGGTAGCGAACACCGGGGAGCTGTTTTTT. This translates into CAISEVANTGELFF.

This clonotype came up many times. The rearrangement uses TRBV2 and TRBJ2-7, with 11 bases identical to TRBD2. The length of the CDR3 is 14 residues. Germline lookup yields CDR1 SNHLY and CDR2 FYNNEI. Trimming at V came to 8 bases and at J to 6 bases, leaving 9 bases not matched to a gene. The CDR3 loop is CASLAGGPPGEQYF. The CDR3, as DNA: TGTGCCAGCCTAGCGGGAGGCCCTCCGGGCGAGCAGTACTTC.

This clonotype was observed many times. This chain links TRBV19 with TRBJ2-5; maybe TRBD2 (7 bases). V lost 9 bases and J lost 5, with 19 bases in between. CDR1 is LNHDA and CDR2 is SQIVND in the germline V gene (reference sequence). The CDR3 has 14 amino acids. CDR3 protein: CASSRGGARETQYF. In DNA, the CDR3 is TGTGCCAGCTCACGAGGGGGGGCGCGGGAGACCCAGTACTTC.

This clonotype was observed at least ten times. The chain combines TRBV6-1 with TRBJ1-6; 9 bases are a match to TRBD1. The CDR3 loop spans 15 amino acids. CDR1 MNHNS and CDR2 SASEGT come from the germline V gene. J was trimmed by 7 bases and V by 5 bases; bases with no gene match: 6. CDR3 sequence (DNA): TGTGCCAGCAGTCTTCGGACAGGGGAAAATTCACCCCTCCACTTT. Translated: CASSLRTGENSPLHF.

The chain employs TRBV6-5 and TRBJ2-3; 11 bases are shared with TRBD2. J lost 5 bases, V lost 0 bases, and 13 bases had no gene match. Germline V gives CDR1 MNHEY, CDR2 SVGAGI. The CDR3 spans 19 residues. Here the CDR3 reads CASSYSNPTSGRSEDTQYF. In DNA, the CDR3 is TGTGCCAGCAGTTACTCGAATCCCACTAGCGGGAGAAGTGAAGATACGCAGTATTTT.

A few counts support this clonotype. A much larger clone is a single base away; this may be a read error. The V gene is TRBV6-2 or TRBV6-3, the J gene TRBJ2-5, with D possibly being TRBD2 (7 bases). Germline-derived CDR1 and CDR2 are MNHEY and SVGEGT. V gave up 7 bases and J gave up 9 bases, with 18 bases separating them. This CDR3 is 13 amino acids long. The CDR3 DNA sequence: TGTGCCAGCACCCTCGGGGGAGGGGGGGCCCAGTACTTC. Protein product: CASTLGGGGAQYF.

The sample holds many counts of this clonotype. The rearrangement links TRBV9 to TRBJ2-5, with 7 bases matching TRBD2. V shed 4 bases and J 2 bases; nucleotides not matched to a gene: 11. This CDR3 is 16 amino acids long. The germline CDR1 and CDR2 sequences are SGDLS and YYNGEE. Here the CDR3 reads CASSHSRLAEQETQYF. In DNA, the CDR3 is TGTGCCAGCAGCCACTCGCGGCTAGCGGAACAAGAGACCCAGTACTTC.

The chain carries TRBV11-2 and TRBJ1-5; D possibly corresponds to TRBD1 (5 bases). The CDR3 sequence is 15 residues long. V was shortened by 5 bases and J by 4 bases, with 15 bases between the two germline ends. CDR1 is SGHAT and CDR2 is FQNNGV in the germline V gene. For the CDR3, the DNA is TGTGCCAGCAGCCCTTCGGGGGGACTAAATCAGCCCCAGCATTTT. Its translation: CASSPSGGLNQPQHF.

The sample holds many counts of this clonotype. The chain joins TRBV29-1 to TRBJ2-3, with D perhaps TRBD1 (5 bases). CDR3 length: 13 residues. V gave up 5 bases and J gave up 0 bases, with 9 bases separating them. Germline V gives CDR1 SQVTM, CDR2 ANQGSEA. In DNA, the CDR3 is TGCAGCGTTTCTACAGGTAGCACAGATACGCAGTATTTT. Translated, it gives CSVSTGSTDTQYF.

This clonotype occurred many times. The chain combines TRBV3-1 with TRBJ2-7; D might be TRBD1 (5 bases). Germline V gene lookup returns CDR1 LGHDT and CDR2 YNNKEL (reference sequence). V lost 4 bases and J lost 2, with 12 bases in between. This CDR3 is 14 amino acids long. The CDR3 region is CASSRGQAAYEQYF. CDR3 bases: TGTGCCAGCAGCCGAGGACAAGCAGCCTACGAGCAGTACTTC.

This clonotype showed up many times. V is TRBV11-2 and J is TRBJ2-1; D uncertain. The V end lost 1 base, the J end lost 7 bases, and 11 bases lay between the germline ends. This CDR3 contains 14 residues. From germline, CDR1 is SGHAT and CDR2 FQNNGV. The CDR3, as DNA: TGTGCCAGCAGCTTAGCGGCTAGTAGTAATGAGCAGTTCTTC. Protein sequence: CASSLAASSNEQFF.

This clonotype was found many times. V usage is TRBV28 and J usage is TRBJ2-7; 7 bases are shared with TRBD2. Trimming at V came to 6 bases and at J to 2 bases, leaving 10 bases not matched to a gene. The CDR3 length is 15 residues. CDR1 is MDHEN and CDR2 is SYDVKM in the germline V gene. The chain's CDR3 is CASRTGRGGPYEQYF. As DNA, the CDR3 is TGTGCCAGCAGGACGGGTCGGGGAGGGCCCTACGAGCAGTACTTC.

This clonotype has a count of ten or more. The chain couples TRBV11-3 to TRBJ2-1; 7 bases map to TRBD2. V trimming: 1 base; J trimming: 3 bases; junction bases outside the gene matches: 3. The CDR3 consists of 15 residues. Germline loops: CDR1 SGHNT, CDR2 YENEEA. Written as DNA, the CDR3 is TGTGCCAGCAGCTTAGTGCGGGGGAGCTACAATGAGCAGTTCTTC. Translation gives CASSLVRGSYNEQFF.

Comment on this clonotype: This may come from a read error, since a much larger clone is one base off. The chain is built from TRBV9 and TRBJ2-3; weak D call: TRBD2 (5 bases). Germline V CDR1 and CDR2: SGDLS, YYNGEE. The CDR3 is made up of 18 amino acids. The CDR3 here is CASSPRFLIGSSTDTHYF. The CDR3 DNA follows: TGTGCCAGCAGCCCCCGATTTCTGATTGGGTCTAGCACAGATACGCATTATTTT. The whole variable domain, remainder taken from reference TRBV9 and TRBJ2-3, is DSGVTQTPKHLITATGQRVTLRCSPRSGDLSVYWYQQSLDQGLQFLIQYYNGEERAKGNILERFSAQQFPDLHSELNLSSLELGDSALYFCASSPRFLIGSSTDTHYFGPGTRLTVL.

V usage is TRBV13 and J usage is TRBJ2-2, with 7 positions matching TRBD2. From germline, CDR1 is PRHDT and CDR2 FYEKMQ (reference sequence). The CDR3 is made up of 14 amino acids. V was pared by 3 bases and J by 5 bases, with 3 bases of the junction left unmatched. The CDR3 DNA follows: TGTGCCAGCAGCTTCGGGGGGACTACCGGGGAGCTGTTTTTT. This sequence encodes CASSFGGTTGELFF.

This clonotype appeared once. The V call is TRBV28, the J call TRBJ2-1, with a possible D match to TRBD2 (6 bases). The CDR3 is made up of 16 amino acids. Germline CDR1 and CDR2: MDHEN and SYDVKM. The germline V and J ends were trimmed by 5 bases and 2 bases, with 16 bases remaining between them. Here the CDR3 reads CASSTLAEPTYNEQFF. The CDR3 coding sequence is TGTGCCAGCAGTACATTAGCGGAACCGACCTACAATGAGCAGTTCTTC.